These 28 T cell receptor beta chains came from one sample sequenced in a study of blood T cell repertoires in COVID-19. The repertoire was sequenced with immunoSEQ multiplex PCR; TCRdb's copy has only in-frame clones and lacks some. This sample yields 150,000 to 200,000 clones, of which approximately 93% are seen a single time; 1.5% to 2.5% belongs to the top ten. The sample comprised peripheral blood. The source is a woman aged 60-70 years with COVID-19, enrolled during active disease.

This clone came up a few times. The chain has TRBV6-2 or TRBV6-3 and TRBJ1-5, with D maybe TRBD1 (6 bases). From germline, CDR1 is MNHEY and CDR2 SVGEGT. The CDR3 totals 14 residues. V gave up 6 bases and J gave up 6 bases, with 15 bases separating them. CDR3 residues: CASSYTGTGQPQHF. The CDR3 coding sequence is TGTGCCAGCAGCTATACAGGGACGGGTCAGCCCCAGCATTTT.

The rearrangement joins TRBV5-1 to TRBJ1-1; 9 bases map to TRBD1. The CDR3 has 16 amino acids. V lost 1 base to trimming and J lost 5 bases; unmatched junction nucleotides: 9. Germline CDR1 and CDR2: SGHRS and YFSETQ. CDR3: CASSLSTGGAGTEAFF. DNA of the CDR3: TGCGCCAGCAGCTTGTCGACAGGGGGAGCAGGGACTGAAGCTTTCTTT.

The rearrangement joins TRBV27 to TRBJ2-1, with 9 bases identical to TRBD1. CDR3 length: 19 amino acids. Germline V gene lookup returns CDR1 MNHEY and CDR2 SMNVEV (reference sequence). V dropped 0 bases and J dropped 2; count of bases not matched to a gene: 11. Here the CDR3 DNA reads TGTGCCAGCAGTTTATCTCCCCTGGTCCGGGACAGGGCCTACAATGAGCAGTTCTTC. The encoded protein is CASSLSPLVRDRAYNEQFF.

The chain joins TRBV19 to TRBJ1-1; 7 bases are shared with TRBD1. Trimming took 4 bases from V and 11 from J; bases not matched to a gene: 7. Germline lookup yields CDR1 LNHDA and CDR2 SQIVND (reference sequence). CDR3 length: 12 amino acids. CDR3 nucleotide sequence: TGTGCCAGTAGTAGCGACAGGGTTAAGGCTTTCTTT. Protein sequence: CASSSDRVKAFF.

The gene calls are TRBV9 and TRBJ1-4; TRBD1 aligns across 7 bases. The CDR3 contains 14 residues. The junction had 7 bases not matched to a gene; V was cut back by 4 bases and J by 7 bases. Germline CDR1 and CDR2: SGDLS and YYNGEE. CDR3 residues: CASSPQTGSEKLFF. Here the CDR3 DNA reads TGTGCCAGCAGCCCTCAGACAGGGTCTGAAAAACTGTTTTTT.

The chain combines TRBV6-5 with TRBJ1-3, with unresolved D. The ends were cut back, 6 bases at V and 11 bases at J, with 17 bases in the middle. Germline V gives CDR1 MNHEY, CDR2 SVGAGI. The CDR3 contains 13 residues. Here the CDR3 DNA reads TGTGCCAGCAGCCCCTTAGACCCTAGCCCCATATATTTT. It encodes CASSPLDPSPIYF.

This chain joins TRBV6-2 or TRBV6-3 and TRBJ1-5, with TRBD1 as a possible D gene (5 bases). This CDR3 is built from 14 residues. Trimming took off 2 bases at V and 4 bases at J, with 9 bases between the two ends. Germline CDR1 and CDR2: MNHEY and SVGEGT. CDR3 coding DNA: TGTGCCAGCAGTTACGGGGGGAGTAATCAGCCCCAGCATTTT. Residues: CASSYGGSNQPQHF.

This chain links TRBV20-1 with TRBJ2-1; 9 bases match TRBD1. V dropped 3 bases and J dropped 0; count of bases not matched to a gene: 6. The V gene's germline CDR1 is DFQATT and CDR2 SNEGSKA (reference sequence). The CDR3 covers 16 residues. The chain's CDR3 is CSASPLQGASYNEQFF. Here the CDR3 DNA reads TGCAGTGCTAGTCCCCTACAGGGGGCCTCCTACAATGAGCAGTTCTTC.

This sequence joins TRBV27 and TRBJ2-7; TRBD1 agrees at 9 bases. Germline V gives CDR1 MNHEY, CDR2 SMNVEV (reference sequence). After removal of 2 bases from V and 6 bases from J, the junction contained 8 bases not matched to a gene. The CDR3 sequence is 15 residues long. The CDR3 nucleotides are TGTGCCAGCAGTTTAATGGTACAGGGGGCGGGCGAGCAGTACTTC. Its protein is CASSLMVQGAGEQYF.

This chain uses TRBV4-3 with TRBJ1-2; 8 bases fit TRBD1. This CDR3 has 15 residues. Germline-derived CDR1 and CDR2 are LGHNA and YSLEER. With 0 bases clipped from V and 1 base from J, the junction kept 1 base outside the gene matches. CDR3 DNA sequence: TGCGCCAGCAGCCAAGAGACAGGGGTTAACTATGGCTACACCTTC. It codes for CASSQETGVNYGYTF.

V is TRBV3-1 (or the pseudogene TRBV3-2) and J is TRBJ1-2, with TRBD1 identical over 7 bases. The CDR3 is 13 residues long. The V segment lost 2 bases and the J segment 5 bases; nucleotides outside the gene matches: 2. Germline loops: CDR1 LGHDT, CDR2 YNNKEL (reference sequence). The CDR3 here is CASSQTGEYGYTF. The CDR3 bases are TGTGCCAGCAGCCAAACAGGGGAGTATGGCTACACCTTC.

The rearrangement uses TRBV18 and TRBJ1-1; a possible D gene is TRBD1 (6 bases). The V end was cut by 4 bases, the J end by 1 base, with 13 bases between. The germline V gene has CDR1 KGHSH and CDR2 LQKENI. This CDR3 spans 15 amino acids. In nucleotides, the CDR3 is TGTGCCAGCTCACTCGAACAGGGAAAGAACACTGAAGCTTTCTTT. It codes for CASSLEQGKNTEAFF.

The chain links TRBV6-2 or TRBV6-3 to TRBJ1-1; no definite D call. Trimming removed 0 bases at V and 5 bases at J, with 16 bases between. The CDR3 consists of 16 residues. Germline CDR1 MNHEY, CDR2 SVGEGT. The CDR3 coding sequence is TGTGCCAGCAGTTACTCGATAGGGCCGTCGGGAACTGAAGCTTTCTTT. It yields the protein CASSYSIGPSGTEAFF.

V and J are TRBV10-3 and TRBJ1-1; 8 positions agree with TRBD1. The CDR3 loop spans 16 amino acids. Germline loops: CDR1 ENHRY, CDR2 SYGVKD. V shed 1 base and J 3 bases; nucleotides not matched to a gene: 7. The CDR3 DNA reads as TGTGCCATCAGTGAGTACAGGGGGATTAGGGACACTGAAGCTTTCTTT. Translation gives CAISEYRGIRDTEAFF.

This clone was seen a few times. The V call is TRBV4-1, the J call TRBJ2-3, with 9 bases that match TRBD2. V dropped 4 bases and J dropped 2; count of bases not matched to a gene: 10. The CDR3 has 17 amino acids. Germline CDR1 is MGHRA and CDR2 is YSYEKL. The CDR3 DNA sequence: TGCGCCAGCAGCCTAAGCGGCCTAGCGGGGAACACAGATACGCAGTATTTT. This gives the protein CASSLSGLAGNTDTQYF.

This clone appeared a single time. The V gene is TRBV19, the J gene TRBJ1-2; D gene uncertain. The germline V gene has CDR1 LNHDA and CDR2 SQIVND (reference sequence). The CDR3 is made up of 15 amino acids. V was cut by 3 bases and J by 4 bases, with 15 bases left in between. The CDR3 sequence: CASSMSAGSGYGYTF. The CDR3, as DNA: TGTGCCAGTAGTATGAGCGCGGGAAGTGGCTATGGCTACACCTTC.

The chain links TRBV18 to TRBJ1-3, with a tentative D call TRBD1 (5 bases). Germline V gene lookup returns CDR1 KGHSH and CDR2 LQKENI. V dropped 3 bases and J dropped 0 bases, with 15 bases sitting between them. The CDR3 consists of 17 residues. The CDR3 reads CASSPSQAGLSGNTIYF. The CDR3 nucleotides are TGTGCCAGCTCACCCAGCCAGGCAGGGCTCTCTGGAAACACCATATATTTT.

The chain joins TRBV14 to TRBJ2-7; the match to TRBD1 covers 8 bases. V trimming: 1 base; J trimming: 7 bases; junction bases outside the gene matches: 3. In germline, CDR1 is SGHDN, CDR2 FVKESK. The CDR3 has 13 residues. CDR3 in DNA: TGTGCCAGCAGCCAAGGGACAGGGCGTGAGCAGTACTTC. It specifies CASSQGTGREQYF.

The CDR3 nucleotides are TGTGCCAGCAGCACGGACAGACGCACAGATACGCAGTATTTT. This gives the protein CASSTDRRTDTQYF. V is TRBV5-4 and J is TRBJ2-3; a weak D match, TRBD1 (6 bases). This CDR3 is built from 14 residues. Germline V gene sequence: CDR1 SGHNT, CDR2 YYREEE (reference sequence). Trimming left V 4 bases short and J 1 base short, with 10 bases between.

This clone was seen a single time. The rearrangement joins TRBV19 to TRBJ2-1; 7 bases match TRBD1. CDR3 length: 16 amino acids. Germline trimming cut 3 bases from V and 0 bases from J; bases unmatched to any gene: 5. Germline V gene data show CDR1 as LNHDA and CDR2 as SQIVND (reference sequence). The CDR3 protein is CASSMGQGVSYNEQFF. Here the CDR3 DNA reads TGTGCCAGTAGTATGGGGCAGGGGGTCTCCTACAATGAGCAGTTCTTC. Full variable domain (remainder filled in from reference TRBV19 and TRBJ2-1): DGGITQSPKYLFRKEGQNVTLSCEQNLNHDAMYWYRQDPGQGLRLIYYSQIVNDFQKGDIAEGYSVSREKKESFPLTVTSAQKNPTAFYLCASSMGQGVSYNEQFFGPGTRLTVL.

The V and J genes are TRBV5-1 and TRBJ2-1; 10 bases are a match to TRBD2. CDR1 and CDR2 (germline): SGHRS, YFSETQ. V shed 1 base and J 3 bases; nucleotides not matched to a gene: 4. This CDR3 has 16 amino acids. The CDR3 sequence is CASSLTSGVGYNEQFF. The CDR3 DNA follows: TGCGCCAGCAGCTTGACTAGCGGGGTGGGCTACAATGAGCAGTTCTTC.

The CDR3 DNA reads as TGTGCCAGCTCACCACCCTCGCAGGTCCCTGAAGCTTTCTTT. This codes for CASSPPSQVPEAFF. The chain links TRBV18 to TRBJ1-1, with no clear D. The CDR3 spans 14 residues. Per the germline V gene, CDR1 is KGHSH and CDR2 is LQKENI. Between the trimmed V and J ends, which lost 0 bases and 6 bases, there was a span of 11 bases.

The chain employs TRBV9 and TRBJ2-2, with 11 bases lining up with TRBD1. This CDR3 is 16 amino acids long. Germline CDR1 and CDR2: SGDLS and YYNGEE. V shed 3 bases, J shed 4 bases, and the junction held 5 bases outside the gene matches. CDR3 loop: CASSAGTGGFTGELFF. CDR3 coding DNA: TGTGCCAGCAGCGCCGGGACAGGGGGTTTCACCGGGGAGCTGTTTTTT. The variable domain in full, completed from reference TRBV9 and TRBJ2-2, reads DSGVTQTPKHLITATGQRVTLRCSPRSGDLSVYWYQQSLDQGLQFLIQYYNGEERAKGNILERFSAQQFPDLHSELNLSSLELGDSALYFCASSAGTGGFTGELFFGEGSRLTVL.

The chain couples TRBV4-2 to TRBJ1-2, with a possible D match to TRBD1 (5 bases). V shed 0 bases and J shed 6 bases, with 11 bases lying between them. CDR1 is LGHNA and CDR2 is YNFKEQ in the germline V gene. CDR3 length: 14 amino acids. The CDR3 DNA sequence: TGTGCCAGCAGCCAAGAAGGGGTATGGAATGGCTACACCTTC. Amino acid sequence: CASSQEGVWNGYTF.

A note on this clone: Mismatch with germline at one junction end may stem from a read error. V gene TRBV7-9 combines with J gene TRBJ2-1; 9 bases align to TRBD2. The CDR3 has 12 residues. In germline, CDR1 is SEHNR, CDR2 FQNEAQ (reference sequence). The CDR3 DNA follows: TGTGCCAGCAGCTTAGAAGGTTTAGCGGGGGTCTTC. Its translation is CASSLEGLAGVF.

V gene TRBV6-2 or TRBV6-3 combines with J gene TRBJ2-7, with 7 bases lining up with TRBD2. The CDR3 contains 14 residues. CDR1 is MNHEY and CDR2 is SVGEGT in the germline V gene. Germline trimming cut 5 bases from V and 3 bases from J; bases unmatched to any gene: 7. The CDR3 sequence is CASSPQRGNYEQYF. The DNA for the CDR3 is TGTGCCAGCAGTCCCCAGCGGGGTAACTACGAGCAGTACTTC.

The J gene is TRBJ1-5, the V gene TRBV2; 9 bases align to TRBD1. Germline trimming cut 0 bases from V and 7 bases from J; bases unmatched to any gene: 7. The CDR3 spans 16 residues. The germline gives CDR1 SNHLY, CDR2 FYNNEI. The CDR3, as DNA: TGTGCCAGCAGTGAAGCGCTAGGACAGGGGATCCAGCCCCAGCATTTT. This codes for CASSEALGQGIQPQHF.

The chain is built from TRBV6-2 or TRBV6-3 and TRBJ1-1; D remains ambiguous. Trimming stripped 0 bases from V and 1 base from J, with 12 bases between. Germline V gives CDR1 MNHEY, CDR2 SVGEGT. The CDR3 is made up of 16 amino acids. The CDR3 region has the DNA TGTGCCAGCAGTTACTCGACTCTGGATAGGAACACTGAAGCTTTCTTT. This sequence encodes CASSYSTLDRNTEAFF.